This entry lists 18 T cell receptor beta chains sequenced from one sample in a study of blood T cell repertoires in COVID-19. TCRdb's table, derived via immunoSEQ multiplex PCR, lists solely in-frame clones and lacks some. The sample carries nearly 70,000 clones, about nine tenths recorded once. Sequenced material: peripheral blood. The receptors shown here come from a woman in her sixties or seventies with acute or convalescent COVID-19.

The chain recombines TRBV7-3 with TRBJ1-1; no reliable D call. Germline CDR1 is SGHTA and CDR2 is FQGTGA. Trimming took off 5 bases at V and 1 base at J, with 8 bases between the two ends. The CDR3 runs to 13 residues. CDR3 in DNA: TGTGCCAGCAGCCCGTCCGGGAACACTGAAGCTTTCTTT. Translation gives CASSPSGNTEAFF.

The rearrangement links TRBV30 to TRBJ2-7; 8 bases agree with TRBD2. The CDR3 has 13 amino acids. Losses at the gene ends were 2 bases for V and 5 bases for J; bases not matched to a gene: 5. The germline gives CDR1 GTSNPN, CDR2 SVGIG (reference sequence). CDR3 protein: CAWSHSGGNEQYF. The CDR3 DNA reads TGTGCCTGGAGTCACTCGGGAGGGAACGAGCAGTACTTC.

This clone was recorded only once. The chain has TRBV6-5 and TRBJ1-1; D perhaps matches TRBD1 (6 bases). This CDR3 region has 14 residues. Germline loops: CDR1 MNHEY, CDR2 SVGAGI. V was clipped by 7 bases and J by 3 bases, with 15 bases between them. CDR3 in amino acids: CASIGGGIDTEAFF. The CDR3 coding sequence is TGTGCCAGCATAGGGGGGGGCATCGACACTGAAGCTTTCTTT.

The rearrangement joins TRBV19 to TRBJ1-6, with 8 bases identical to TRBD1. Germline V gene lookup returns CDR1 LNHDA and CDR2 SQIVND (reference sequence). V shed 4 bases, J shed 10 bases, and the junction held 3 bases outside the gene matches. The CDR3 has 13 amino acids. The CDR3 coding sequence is TGTGCCAGTAGTACAGACAGGGGATCACCCCTCCACTTT. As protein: CASSTDRGSPLHF.

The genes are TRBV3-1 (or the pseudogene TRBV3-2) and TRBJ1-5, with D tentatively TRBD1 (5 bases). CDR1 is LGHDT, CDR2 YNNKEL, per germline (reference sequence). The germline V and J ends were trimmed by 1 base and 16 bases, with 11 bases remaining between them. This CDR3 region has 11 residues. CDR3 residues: CASSQGQLFHF. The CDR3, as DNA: TGTGCCAGCAGCCAAGGACAGCTTTTTCATTTT.

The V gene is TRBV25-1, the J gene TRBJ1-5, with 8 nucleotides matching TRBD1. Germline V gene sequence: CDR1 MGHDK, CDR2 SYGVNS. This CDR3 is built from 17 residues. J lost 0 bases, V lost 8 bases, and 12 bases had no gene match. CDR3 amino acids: CASPSGQGAHSNQPQHF. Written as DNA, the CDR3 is TGTGCCAGCCCGTCCGGGCAGGGGGCGCATAGCAATCAGCCCCAGCATTTT.

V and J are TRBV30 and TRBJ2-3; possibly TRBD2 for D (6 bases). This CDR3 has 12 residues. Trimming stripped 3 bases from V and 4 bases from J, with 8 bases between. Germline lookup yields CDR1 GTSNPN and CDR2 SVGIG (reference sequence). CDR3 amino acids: CAWSGGSDTQYF. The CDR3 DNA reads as TGTGCCTGGAGCGGGGGATCAGATACGCAGTATTTT.

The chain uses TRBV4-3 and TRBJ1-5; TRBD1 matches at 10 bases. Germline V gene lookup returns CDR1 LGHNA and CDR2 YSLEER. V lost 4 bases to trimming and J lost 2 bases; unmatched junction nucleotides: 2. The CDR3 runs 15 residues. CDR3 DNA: TGCGCCAGCAGCCGGGACAGGGGCCGCAATCAGCCCCAGCATTTT. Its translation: CASSRDRGRNQPQHF.

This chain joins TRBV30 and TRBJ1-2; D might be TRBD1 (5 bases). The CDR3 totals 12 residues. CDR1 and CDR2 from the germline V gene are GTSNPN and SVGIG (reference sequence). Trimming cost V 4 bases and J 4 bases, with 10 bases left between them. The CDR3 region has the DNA TGTGCCTGGATGCAGGGCGGCTATGGCTACACCTTC. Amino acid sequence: CAWMQGGYGYTF.

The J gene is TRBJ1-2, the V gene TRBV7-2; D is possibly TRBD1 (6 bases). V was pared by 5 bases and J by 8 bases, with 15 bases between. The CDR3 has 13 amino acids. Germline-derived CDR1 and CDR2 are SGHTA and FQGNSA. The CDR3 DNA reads TGTGCCAGCAGCCTAAAGGACAGTTTGGGCTACACCTTC. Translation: CASSLKDSLGYTF.

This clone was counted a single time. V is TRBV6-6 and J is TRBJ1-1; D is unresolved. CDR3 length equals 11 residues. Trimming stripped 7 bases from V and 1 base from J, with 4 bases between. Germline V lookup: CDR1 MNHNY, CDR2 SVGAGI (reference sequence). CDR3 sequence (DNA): TGTGCCAGCACCCGGAACACTGAAGCTTTCTTT. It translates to CASTRNTEAFF.

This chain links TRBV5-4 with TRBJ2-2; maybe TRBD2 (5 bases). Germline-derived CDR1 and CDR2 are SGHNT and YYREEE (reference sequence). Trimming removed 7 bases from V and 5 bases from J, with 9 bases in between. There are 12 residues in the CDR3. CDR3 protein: CASSGKTGELFF. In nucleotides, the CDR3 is TGTGCCAGCTCGGGAAAAACCGGGGAGCTGTTTTTT.

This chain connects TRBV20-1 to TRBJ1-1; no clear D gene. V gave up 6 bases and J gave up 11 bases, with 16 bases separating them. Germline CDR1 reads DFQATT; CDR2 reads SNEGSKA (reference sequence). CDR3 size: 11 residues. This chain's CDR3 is CSAQRKETAFF. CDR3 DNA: TGCAGTGCCCAAAGGAAGGAGACGGCTTTCTTT.

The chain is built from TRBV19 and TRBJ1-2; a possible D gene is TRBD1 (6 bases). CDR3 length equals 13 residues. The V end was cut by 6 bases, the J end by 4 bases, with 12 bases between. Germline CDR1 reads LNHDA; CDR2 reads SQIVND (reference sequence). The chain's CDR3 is CASRTQGSYGYTF. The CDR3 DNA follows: TGTGCCAGTAGAACCCAGGGGAGCTATGGCTACACCTTC. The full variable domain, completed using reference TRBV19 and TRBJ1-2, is DGGITQSPKYLFRKEGQNVTLSCEQNLNHDAMYWYRQDPGQGLRLIYYSQIVNDFQKGDIAEGYSVSREKKESFPLTVTSAQKNPTAFYLCASRTQGSYGYTFGSGTRLTVV.

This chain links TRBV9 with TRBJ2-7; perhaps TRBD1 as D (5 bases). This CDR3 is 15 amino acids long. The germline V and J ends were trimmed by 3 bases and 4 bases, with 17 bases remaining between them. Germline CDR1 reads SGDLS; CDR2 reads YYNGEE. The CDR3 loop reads CASSAGGPRGYEQYF. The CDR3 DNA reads TGTGCCAGCAGCGCGGGTGGGCCAAGGGGTTACGAGCAGTACTTC.

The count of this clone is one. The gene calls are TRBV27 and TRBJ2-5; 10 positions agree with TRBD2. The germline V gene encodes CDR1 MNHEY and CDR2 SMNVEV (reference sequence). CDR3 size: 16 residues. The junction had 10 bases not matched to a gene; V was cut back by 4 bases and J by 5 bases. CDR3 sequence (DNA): TGTGCCAGCAGTTCTCTAGCGGGGGCCCCTGGGGAGACCCAGTACTTC. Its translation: CASSSLAGAPGETQYF.

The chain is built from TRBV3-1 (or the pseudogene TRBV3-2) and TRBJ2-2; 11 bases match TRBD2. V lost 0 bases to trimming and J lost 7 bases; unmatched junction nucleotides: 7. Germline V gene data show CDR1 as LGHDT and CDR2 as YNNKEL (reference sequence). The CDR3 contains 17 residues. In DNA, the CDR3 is TGTGCCAGCAGCCAAGAATCACTAGCGGGGGAGAACGGGGAGCTGTTTTTT. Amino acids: CASSQESLAGENGELFF.

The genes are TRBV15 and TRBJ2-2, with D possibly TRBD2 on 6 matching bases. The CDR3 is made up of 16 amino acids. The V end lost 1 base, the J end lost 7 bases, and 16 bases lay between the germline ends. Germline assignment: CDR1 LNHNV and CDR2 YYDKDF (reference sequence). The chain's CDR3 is CATSRVGGSSVGELFF. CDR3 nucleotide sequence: TGTGCCACCAGCAGAGTCGGGGGTTCTTCCGTCGGGGAGCTGTTTTTT.